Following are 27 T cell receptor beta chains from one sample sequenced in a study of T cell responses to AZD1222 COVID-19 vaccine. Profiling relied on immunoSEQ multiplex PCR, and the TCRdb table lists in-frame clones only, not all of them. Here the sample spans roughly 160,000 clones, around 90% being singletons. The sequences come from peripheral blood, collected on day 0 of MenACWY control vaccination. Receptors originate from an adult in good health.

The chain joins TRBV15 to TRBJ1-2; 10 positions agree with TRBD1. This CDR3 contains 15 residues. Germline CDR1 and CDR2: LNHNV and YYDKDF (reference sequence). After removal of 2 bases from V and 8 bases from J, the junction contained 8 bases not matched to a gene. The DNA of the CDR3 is TGTGCCACCAGCAGAATAGACAGGGGGCCCGGAGGCTACACCTTC. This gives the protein CATSRIDRGPGGYTF.

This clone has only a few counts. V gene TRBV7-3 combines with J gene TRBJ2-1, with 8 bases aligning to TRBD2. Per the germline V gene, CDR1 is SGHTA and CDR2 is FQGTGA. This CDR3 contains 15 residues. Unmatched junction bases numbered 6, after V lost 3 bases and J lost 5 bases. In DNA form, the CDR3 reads TGTGCCAGCAGCTTCTCACTAGCGGCCAACAATGAGCAGTTCTTC. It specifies CASSFSLAANNEQFF.

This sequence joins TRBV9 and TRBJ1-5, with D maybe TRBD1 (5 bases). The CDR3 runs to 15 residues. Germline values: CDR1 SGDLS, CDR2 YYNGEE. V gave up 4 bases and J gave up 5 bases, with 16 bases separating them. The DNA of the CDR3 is TGTGCCAGCAGCCTCGGAGGGGAATTTCATCAGCCCCAGCATTTT. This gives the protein CASSLGGEFHQPQHF.

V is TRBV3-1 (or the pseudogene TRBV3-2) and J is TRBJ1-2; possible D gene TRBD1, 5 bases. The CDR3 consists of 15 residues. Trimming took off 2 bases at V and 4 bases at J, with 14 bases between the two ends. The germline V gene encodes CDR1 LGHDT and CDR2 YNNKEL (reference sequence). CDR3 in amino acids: CASSQNRGSSYGYTF. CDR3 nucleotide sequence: TGTGCCAGCAGCCAAAATCGGGGCTCGAGCTATGGCTACACCTTC.

CDR3 residues: CASSLGGTYGYTF. CDR3 coding DNA: TGTGCCAGCAGCTTAGGGGGCACCTATGGCTACACCTTC. The gene calls are TRBV7-6 and TRBJ1-2; a possible D gene is TRBD1 (5 bases). Trimming stripped 1 base from V and 4 bases from J, with 7 bases between. The CDR3 is 13 residues long. Germline CDR1 is SGHVS and CDR2 is FNYEAQ. The whole variable domain, remainder taken from reference TRBV7-6 and TRBJ1-2, is GAGVSQSPRYKVTKRGQDVALRCDPISGHVSLYWYRQALGQGPEFLTYFNYEAQQDKSGLPNDRFSAERPEGSISTLTIQRTEQRDSAMYRCASSLGGTYGYTFGSGTRLTVV.

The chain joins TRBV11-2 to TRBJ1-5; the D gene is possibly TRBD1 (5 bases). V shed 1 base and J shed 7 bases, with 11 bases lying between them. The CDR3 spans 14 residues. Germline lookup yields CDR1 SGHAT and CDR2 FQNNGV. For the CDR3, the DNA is TGTGCCAGCAGCTTAGGGGGCTCGAGGCAGCCCCAGCATTTT. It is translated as CASSLGGSRQPQHF.

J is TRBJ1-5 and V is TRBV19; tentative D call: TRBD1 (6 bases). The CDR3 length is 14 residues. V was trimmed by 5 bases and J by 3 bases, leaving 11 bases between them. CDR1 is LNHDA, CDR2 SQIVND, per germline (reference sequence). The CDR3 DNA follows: TGTGCCAGTAGTCTCCGACAGGTCAATCAGCCCCAGCATTTT. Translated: CASSLRQVNQPQHF.

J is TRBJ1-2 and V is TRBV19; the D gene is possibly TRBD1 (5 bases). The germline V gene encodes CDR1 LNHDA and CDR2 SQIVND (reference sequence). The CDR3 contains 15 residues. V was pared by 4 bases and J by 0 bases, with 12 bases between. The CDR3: CASSTGRDTNYGYTF. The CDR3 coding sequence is TGTGCCAGTAGTACAGGGAGAGACACTAACTATGGCTACACCTTC.

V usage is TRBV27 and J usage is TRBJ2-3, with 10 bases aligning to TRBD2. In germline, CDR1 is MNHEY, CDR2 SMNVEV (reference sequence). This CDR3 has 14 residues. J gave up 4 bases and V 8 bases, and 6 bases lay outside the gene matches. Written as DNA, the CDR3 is TGTGCCAGCGGGCCGGGACTAGCGCCAGATACGCAGTATTTT. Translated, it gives CASGPGLAPDTQYF.

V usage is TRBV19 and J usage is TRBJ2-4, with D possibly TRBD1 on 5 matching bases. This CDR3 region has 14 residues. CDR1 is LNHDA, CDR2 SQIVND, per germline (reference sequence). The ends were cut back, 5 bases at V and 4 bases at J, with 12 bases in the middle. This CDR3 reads CASSSYDRKNIQYF. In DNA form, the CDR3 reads TGTGCCAGTAGTTCCTATGACAGAAAAAACATTCAGTACTTC.

CDR3 DNA: TGTGCCAGCAGTTCCCCATCTCATCATTGGCGGACAGACTATGGCTACACCTTC. Its translation is CASSSPSHHWRTDYGYTF. This chain uses TRBV28 with TRBJ1-2, with D possibly being TRBD1 (6 bases). Germline-derived CDR1 and CDR2 are MDHEN and SYDVKM. V lost 4 bases and J 3 bases, leaving 24 bases between the germline ends. The CDR3 extends over 18 amino acids.

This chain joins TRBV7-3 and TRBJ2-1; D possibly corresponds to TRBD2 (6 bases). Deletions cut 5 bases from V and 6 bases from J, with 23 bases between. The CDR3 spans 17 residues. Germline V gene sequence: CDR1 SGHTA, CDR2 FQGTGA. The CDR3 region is CASSPFSVGGLSNEQFF. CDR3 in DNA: TGTGCCAGCAGCCCATTCAGTGTAGGAGGGCTTAGCAATGAGCAGTTCTTC.

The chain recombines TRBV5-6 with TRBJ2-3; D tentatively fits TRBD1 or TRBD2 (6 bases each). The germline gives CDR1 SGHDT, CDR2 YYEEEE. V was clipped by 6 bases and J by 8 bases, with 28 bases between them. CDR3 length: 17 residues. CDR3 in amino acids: CASTRRFGGQRVGTQYF. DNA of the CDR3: TGTGCCAGCACCAGAAGGTTTGGGGGGCAGCGGGTCGGTACGCAGTATTTT.

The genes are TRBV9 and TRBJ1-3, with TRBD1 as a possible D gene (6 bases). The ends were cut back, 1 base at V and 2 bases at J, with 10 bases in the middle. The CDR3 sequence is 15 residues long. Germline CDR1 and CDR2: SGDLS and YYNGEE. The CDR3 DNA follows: TGTGCCAGCAGCGTATCAGGGGCAACTGGAAACACCATATATTTT. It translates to CASSVSGATGNTIYF.

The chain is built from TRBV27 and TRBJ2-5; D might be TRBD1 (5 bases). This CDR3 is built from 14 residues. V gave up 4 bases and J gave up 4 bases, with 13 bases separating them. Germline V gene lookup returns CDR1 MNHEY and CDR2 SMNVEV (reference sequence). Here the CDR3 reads CASSSPGWGETQYF. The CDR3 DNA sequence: TGTGCCAGCAGTTCCCCAGGGTGGGGAGAGACCCAGTACTTC.

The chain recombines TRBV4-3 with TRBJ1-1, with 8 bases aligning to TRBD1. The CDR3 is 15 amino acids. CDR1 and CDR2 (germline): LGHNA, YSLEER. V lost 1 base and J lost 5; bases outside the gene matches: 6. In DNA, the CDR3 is TGCGCCAGCAGCCAAGGGACAGGGAGGAGTACTGAAGCTTTCTTT. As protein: CASSQGTGRSTEAFF.

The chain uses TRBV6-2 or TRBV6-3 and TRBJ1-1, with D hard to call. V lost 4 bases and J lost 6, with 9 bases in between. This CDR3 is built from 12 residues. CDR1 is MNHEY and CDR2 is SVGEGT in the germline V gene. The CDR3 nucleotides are TGTGCCAGCAGTTCTTGGTTTCCTGAAGCTTTCTTT. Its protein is CASSSWFPEAFF.

CDR3 in amino acids: CASSGREFGQPQHF. The CDR3 DNA reads as TGTGCCAGCTCTGGCAGGGAGTTTGGACAGCCCCAGCATTTT. The chain combines TRBV18 with TRBJ1-5; possibly TRBD1 for D (5 bases). This CDR3 region has 14 residues. Trimming cost V 6 bases and J 7 bases, with 16 bases left between them. CDR1 is KGHSH, CDR2 LQKENI, per germline.

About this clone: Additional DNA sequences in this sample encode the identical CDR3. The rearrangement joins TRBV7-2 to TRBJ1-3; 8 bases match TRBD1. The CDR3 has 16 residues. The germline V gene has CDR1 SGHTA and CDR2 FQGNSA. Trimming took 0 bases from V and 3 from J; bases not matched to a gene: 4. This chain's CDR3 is CASSLAGQGGGNTIYF. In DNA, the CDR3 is TGTGCCAGCAGCTTAGCTGGACAGGGAGGTGGAAACACCATATATTTT. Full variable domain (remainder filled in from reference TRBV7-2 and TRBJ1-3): GAGVSQSPSNKVTEKGKDVELRCDPISGHTALYWYRQSLGQGLEFLIYFQGNSAPDKSGLPSDRFSAERTGGSVSTLTIQRTQQEDSAVYLCASSLAGQGGGNTIYFGEGSWLTVV.

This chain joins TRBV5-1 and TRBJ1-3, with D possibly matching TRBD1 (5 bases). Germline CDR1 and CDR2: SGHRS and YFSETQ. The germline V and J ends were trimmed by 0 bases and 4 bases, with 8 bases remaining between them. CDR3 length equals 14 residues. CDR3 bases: TGCGCCAGCAGCTTGGGCGGGGACGGAAACACCATATATTTT. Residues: CASSLGGDGNTIYF.

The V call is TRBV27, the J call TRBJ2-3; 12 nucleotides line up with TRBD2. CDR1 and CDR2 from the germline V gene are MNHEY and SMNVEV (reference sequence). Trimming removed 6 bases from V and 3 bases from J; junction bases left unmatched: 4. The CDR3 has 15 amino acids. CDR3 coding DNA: TGTGCCAGCAGAACGACTAGCGGGAGAACAGATACGCAGTATTTT. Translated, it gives CASRTTSGRTDTQYF.

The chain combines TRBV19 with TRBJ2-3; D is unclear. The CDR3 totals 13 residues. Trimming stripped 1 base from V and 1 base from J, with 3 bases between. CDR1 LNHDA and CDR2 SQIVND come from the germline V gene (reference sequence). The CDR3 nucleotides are TGTGCCAGTAGTATAGTAGGCACAGATACGCAGTATTTT. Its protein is CASSIVGTDTQYF.

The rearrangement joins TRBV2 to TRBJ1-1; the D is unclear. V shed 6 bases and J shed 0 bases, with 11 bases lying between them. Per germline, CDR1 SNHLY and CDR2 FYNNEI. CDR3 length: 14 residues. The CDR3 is CASSGLTMNTEAFF. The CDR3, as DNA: TGTGCCAGCAGCGGACTCACCATGAACACTGAAGCTTTCTTT.

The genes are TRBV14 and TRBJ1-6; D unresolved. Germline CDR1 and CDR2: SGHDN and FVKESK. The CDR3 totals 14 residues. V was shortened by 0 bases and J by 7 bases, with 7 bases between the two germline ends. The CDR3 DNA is TGTGCCAGCAGCCAAGACGCTTGGAATTCACCCCTCCACTTT. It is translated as CASSQDAWNSPLHF.

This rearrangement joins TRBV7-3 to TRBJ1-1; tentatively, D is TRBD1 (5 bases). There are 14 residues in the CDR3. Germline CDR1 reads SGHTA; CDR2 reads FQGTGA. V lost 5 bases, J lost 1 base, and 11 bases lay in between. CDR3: CASSQGPSNTEAFF. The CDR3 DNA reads TGTGCCAGCAGCCAGGGACCTTCGAACACTGAAGCTTTCTTT.

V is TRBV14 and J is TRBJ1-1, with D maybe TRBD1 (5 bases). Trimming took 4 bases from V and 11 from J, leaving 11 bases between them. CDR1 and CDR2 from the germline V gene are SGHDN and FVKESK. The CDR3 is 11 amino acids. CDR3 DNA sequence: TGTGCCAGCAGCCTTCAGGGACTGGCTTTCTTT. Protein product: CASSLQGLAFF.

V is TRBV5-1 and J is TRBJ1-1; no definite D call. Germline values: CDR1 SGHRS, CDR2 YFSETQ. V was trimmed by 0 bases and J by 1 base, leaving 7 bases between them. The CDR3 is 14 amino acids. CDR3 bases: TGCGCCAGCAGCTTGGCAGACGGGAACACTGAAGCTTTCTTT. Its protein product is CASSLADGNTEAFF.